This record covers a single TCR beta chain. The data originate from a study of graft-versus-host responses after intestinal transplantation. Study-wide findings and caveats: Graft-donor T cell macrochimerism coincided with high graft-versus-host to host-versus-graft clonal ratios in allografts.

CFSE-labeled responder cells (200,000) were plated with 200,000 irradiated, violet-dye-labeled stimulator cells. Trimming cost V 3 bases and J 2 bases; bases outside gene matches: 7. The CDR3 is 16 amino acids. CDR1 and CDR2 (germline): KGHSH, LQKENI. Sequenced by immunoSEQ multiplex PCR; TCRdb stores in-frame clones only, minus some. The repertoire includes around 5,000 clones, about a quarter of them detected once, and about 3.1% sits in the top ten. Specimen: alloreactive CD4+ T cells from a mixed lymphocyte reaction culture, collected before transplantation. The subset is: CFSE-low proliferating T cells sorted from roughly six-day pre-transplant mixed lymphocyte reaction (GvH or HvG direction). The rearrangement joins TRBV18 to TRBJ1-3; 7 bases are shared with TRBD1. The sequence was obtained from a human patient who was an organ donor for intestinal transplantation. CDR3 nucleotides: TGTGCCAGCTCACCCCGACAGGGAAAGACTGGAAACACCATATATTTT. This codes for CASSPRQGKTGNTIYF.